Below are 3 T cell receptor beta chains sequenced from a single sample in a study of blood T cells in healthy people across ages. PCR was performed a second time for about 6 to 12 cycles using a sample-barcoded 5' primer and a J-beta primer mix. In TCRdb, the 5' RACE reads were re-called with MiXCR into one record per CDR3 protein. The sample yields 600,000 to 850,000 distinct CDR3 sequences, around a quarter seen once. This sample was shared with a second study, whose subject was T cells of mothers and their children.

What was sequenced was blood. Receptors were obtained from a boy between 10 and 17 years old in good health.

The DNA of the CDR3 is TGTGCCATCAGTGAGATCAAAGCAGGACACACAGATACGCAGTATTTT. Protein product: CAISEIKAGHTDTQYF. This chain joins TRBV10-3 and TRBJ2-3; tentatively, D is TRBD1 (5 bases). The CDR3 contains 16 residues. V was shortened by 2 bases and J by 2 bases, with 14 bases between the two germline ends. Germline loops: CDR1 ENHRY, CDR2 SYGVKD.

This clonotype was seen a few times. CDR3 loop: CSVGMSTWAADTYEQYF. The CDR3 DNA is TGCAGCGTTGGGATGAGTACTTGGGCAGCCGACACCTACGAGCAGTACTTC. The rearrangement links TRBV29-1 to TRBJ2-7; no reliable D call. V lost 4 bases and J lost 2, with 24 bases in between. CDR3 length equals 17 residues. CDR1 and CDR2 from the germline V gene are SQVTM and ANQGSEA.

With respect to this clonotype: The conserved final phenylalanine or tryptophan is absent from the CDR3, which likely points to a read error. The chain uses TRBV28 and TRBJ2-2; D uncertain. In germline, CDR1 is MDHEN, CDR2 SYDVKM. V was clipped by 7 bases and J by 1 base, with 16 bases between them. The CDR3 sequence is 16 residues long. The CDR3 nucleotides read TGTGCCAGCACCCAGACACTTCCTGGGAACACCGGGGAGCTGTTTCTT. This sequence encodes CASTQTLPGNTGELFL.